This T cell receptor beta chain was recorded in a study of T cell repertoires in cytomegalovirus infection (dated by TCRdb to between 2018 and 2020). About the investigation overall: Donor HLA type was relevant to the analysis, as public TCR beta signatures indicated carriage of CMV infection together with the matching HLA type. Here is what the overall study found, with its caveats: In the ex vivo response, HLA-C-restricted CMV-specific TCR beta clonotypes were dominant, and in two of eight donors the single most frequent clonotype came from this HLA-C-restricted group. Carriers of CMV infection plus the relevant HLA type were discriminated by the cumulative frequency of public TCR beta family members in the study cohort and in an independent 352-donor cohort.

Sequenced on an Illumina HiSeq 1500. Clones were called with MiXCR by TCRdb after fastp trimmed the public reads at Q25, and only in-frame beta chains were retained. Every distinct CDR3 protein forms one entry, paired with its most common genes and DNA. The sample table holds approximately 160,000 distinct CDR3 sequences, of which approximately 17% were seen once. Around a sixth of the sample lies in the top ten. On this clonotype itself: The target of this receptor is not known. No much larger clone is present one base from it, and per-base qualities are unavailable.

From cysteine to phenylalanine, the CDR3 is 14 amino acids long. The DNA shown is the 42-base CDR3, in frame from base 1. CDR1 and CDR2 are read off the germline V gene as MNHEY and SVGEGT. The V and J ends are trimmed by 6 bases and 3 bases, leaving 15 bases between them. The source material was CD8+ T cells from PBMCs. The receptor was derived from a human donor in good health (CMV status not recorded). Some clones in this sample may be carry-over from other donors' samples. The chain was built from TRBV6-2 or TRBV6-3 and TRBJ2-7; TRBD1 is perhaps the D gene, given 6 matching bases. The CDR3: CASRGPGHVYEQYF. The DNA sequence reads TGTGCCAGCAGGGGTCCGGGACACGTCTACGAGCAGTACTTC.